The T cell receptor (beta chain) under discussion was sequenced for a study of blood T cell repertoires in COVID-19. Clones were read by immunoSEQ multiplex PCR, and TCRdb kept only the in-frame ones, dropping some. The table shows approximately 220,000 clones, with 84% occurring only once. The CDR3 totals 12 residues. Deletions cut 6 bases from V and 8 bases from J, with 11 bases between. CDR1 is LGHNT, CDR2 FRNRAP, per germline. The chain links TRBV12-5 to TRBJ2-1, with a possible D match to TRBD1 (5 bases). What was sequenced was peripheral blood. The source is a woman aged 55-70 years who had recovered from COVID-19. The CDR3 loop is CASGLQAYEQFF. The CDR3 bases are TGTGCTAGTGGCTTACAGGCGTATGAGCAGTTCTTC. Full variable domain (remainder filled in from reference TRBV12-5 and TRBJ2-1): DARVTQTPRHKVTEMGQEVTMRCQPILGHNTVFWYRQTMMQGLELLAYFRNRAPLDDSGMPKDRFSAEMPDATLATLKIQPSEPRDSAVYFCASGLQAYEQFFGPGTRLTVL.